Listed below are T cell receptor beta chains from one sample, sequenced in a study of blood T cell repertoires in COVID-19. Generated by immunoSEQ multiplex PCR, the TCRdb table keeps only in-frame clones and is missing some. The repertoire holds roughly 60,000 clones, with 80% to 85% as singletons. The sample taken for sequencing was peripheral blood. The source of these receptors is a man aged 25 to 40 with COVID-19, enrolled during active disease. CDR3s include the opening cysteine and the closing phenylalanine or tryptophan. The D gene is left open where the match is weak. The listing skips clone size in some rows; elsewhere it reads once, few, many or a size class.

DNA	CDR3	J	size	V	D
TGCGCCAGCCTCGAAGCGGGAGGGATCCAAGAGACCCAGTACTTC	CASLEAGGIQETQYF	TRBJ2-5	-	TRBV10-2	TRBD2
TGTGCCACCGGACGACTAGCGGGAGGGCTAAATACGCAGTATTTT	CATGRLAGGLNTQYF	TRBJ2-3	once	TRBV24-1	TRBD2
TGTGCCAGCTCTTATCGACAGGGGGTAAACACTGAAGCTTTCTTT	CASSYRQGVNTEAFF	TRBJ1-1	-	TRBV18	TRBD1
TGTGCCAGCTCACCTATAGTTAAAGAGACCCAGTACTTC	CASSPIVKETQYF	TRBJ2-5	-	TRBV18	-
TGTGCCTGGAGGGCAGTCGTATACCCTGGCTCCTACGAGCAGTACTTC	CAWRAVVYPGSYEQYF	TRBJ2-7	-	TRBV30	-
TGTGCCAGCAGCACCCTGACAGGGGCTGGGGCCAACGTCCTGACTTTC	CASSTLTGAGANVLTF	TRBJ2-6	once	TRBV7-9	TRBD1
TGCGCCAGCAGTGAGTCCCTAGCGGGACACAATGAGCAGTTCTTC	CASSESLAGHNEQFF	TRBJ2-1	-	TRBV10-1	TRBD2
TGTGCCAGCAGCCACCAGGATTCACCCCTCCACTTT	CASSHQDSPLHF	TRBJ1-6	-	TRBV3-1/TRBV3-2	-
TGTGCCAGCAGCGAAAGGGGGCAGGTTCCGTTCTACGAGCAGTACTTC	CASSERGQVPFYEQYF	TRBJ2-7	-	TRBV21-1	-
TGTGCCAGCCGGGAGAAAGGCGAGCAGTACTTC	CASREKGEQYF	TRBJ2-7	-	TRBV2	-
TGTGCCAGCTCACCACGGACAGGGAGAGAGACCCAGTACTTC	CASSPRTGRETQYF	TRBJ2-5	-	TRBV18	TRBD1
TGTGCCAGCAGTTCCGAGGGTAGCAATCAGCCCCAGCATTTT	CASSSEGSNQPQHF	TRBJ1-5	few	TRBV27	-
TGTGCCAGCAGTAGCGGGAGTCGGGATGAGCAGTTCTTC	CASSSGSRDEQFF	TRBJ2-1	-	TRBV6-4	TRBD2
TGCGCCAGCAGGTCGGACAGGGGCACAGATACGCAGTATTTT	CASRSDRGTDTQYF	TRBJ2-3	few	TRBV5-1	TRBD1
TGTGCCAGTAGTCGACTAGGAGCGAACACCGGGGAGCTGTTTTTT	CASSRLGANTGELFF	TRBJ2-2	-	TRBV19	-
TGTGCCAGCAGCTTAATCACGGAGGGATGGGCTGAAGCTTTCTTT	CASSLITEGWAEAFF	TRBJ1-1	-	TRBV7-3	-
TGTGCCAGCAGTAGGACTAGCGGGACCGAGCAGTACTTC	CASSRTSGTEQYF	TRBJ2-7	-	TRBV6-5	TRBD2
TGTGCCAGCAGCTTGGGTGTAGCGGAGGGTGAGCAGTTCTTC	CASSLGVAEGEQFF	TRBJ2-1	-	TRBV5-4	-
TGTGCCAGCAGCTGGGGGCGTAACAATGAGCAGTTCTTC	CASSWGRNNEQFF	TRBJ2-1	-	TRBV28	-
TGTGCCAGCGGGACAGACTATGGCTACACCTTC	CASGTDYGYTF	TRBJ1-2	-	TRBV9	TRBD1
TGTGCCGCGCCGAGGGACTATGGCTACACCTTC	CAAPRDYGYTF	TRBJ1-2	-	TRBV24-1	-
TGTGCCAGCAGCTTAGTGTTGACCGCCGGGTTTGGCAATCAGCCCCAGCATTTT	CASSLVLTAGFGNQPQHF	TRBJ1-5	-	TRBV7-8	-
TGTGCCAGTAGTAAACCCTCACAGGGTGGCAATCAGCCCCAGCATTTT	CASSKPSQGGNQPQHF	TRBJ1-5	-	TRBV19	-
TGTGCCAGTAGTATAGACAGCTCCTATAATTCACCCCTCCACTTT	CASSIDSSYNSPLHF	TRBJ1-6	-	TRBV19	-
TGTGCCAGCAGTGAAGTTTGGGGGGATTATGAAAAACTGTTTTTT	CASSEVWGDYEKLFF	TRBJ1-4	-	TRBV6-1	-
TGTGCCAGCAGCCCCCGTCAGCGCACTTCCTACGAGCAGTACTTC	CASSPRQRTSYEQYF	TRBJ2-7	-	TRBV7-2	-
TGTGCCAGCAGCGTAATGGGTGGGGGGAACGAGCAGTACTTC	CASSVMGGGNEQYF	TRBJ2-7	-	TRBV9	-
TGTGCCAGCAGTTTATGGAGGGGGTTTAATGAAAAACTGTTTTTT	CASSLWRGFNEKLFF	TRBJ1-4	few	TRBV28	-
TGTGCCAGCAGTGAGACTAGCGGGAGCGAAGGGTTCTTC	CASSETSGSEGFF	TRBJ2-1	-	TRBV2	TRBD2